One sample yielded the 16 T cell receptor beta chains listed below, sequenced in a study of CXCR3-negative and CXCR3-positive naive CD8 T cells (dated by TCRdb to the late 2010s). This sample was sequenced with a NextSeq 550. The Human TCR Profiling Kit (MiLaboratory) was used to prepare UMI-labeled 5' RACE TRB cDNA libraries. TCRdb reprocessed the reads and assigns one entry to each CDR3 protein sequence, leaving out DNA. The sample's records list 75,000 to 100,000 distinct CDR3 sequences. The top ten clonotypes cover 0.95% to 1.4% of the sample. Broader findings and caveats from the paper: Compared with CXCR3-negative naive cells, CXCR3-positive naive cells had TRB CDR3s with higher hydrophobicity (lower Kidera factor 4), lower energy, and higher strength and volume indices.

These receptors' targets are unknown. Sequencing was performed on naive CXCR3+ CD8+ T cells from blood. The sample's cell subset or site label, in plain terms: CD45RO-CCR7+CD27+CD95- naive CD8+ T cells expressing CXCR3 (TNR3+). These receptor sequences come from a human donor in good health. Some clones in this sample may be carry-over from other donors' samples.

This chain connects TRBV4-3 to TRBJ2-7; TCRdb's D call, TRBD1, is unchecked because there is no DNA. This CDR3 has 15 residues. Germline CDR1 and CDR2: LGHNA and YSLEER. The CDR3 loop is CASSQDLAGGNEQYF.

This chain links TRBV2 with TRBJ2-7; TCRdb returns TRBD2, unconfirmable since there is no DNA. CDR1 is SNHLY and CDR2 is FYNNEI in the germline V gene. The CDR3 contains 14 residues. CDR3: CASSSFGTYYEQYF.

The V gene is TRBV6-1, the J gene TRBJ2-4; the TRBD2 assignment by TCRdb is unverifiable without DNA. CDR1 MNHNS and CDR2 SASEGT come from the germline V gene. The CDR3 is made up of 16 amino acids. CDR3 loop: CASSEAVGGGGNIQYF.

The chain uses TRBV4-3 and TRBJ2-1; TCRdb's D call, TRBD2, is unchecked because there is no DNA. Germline lookup yields CDR1 LGHNA and CDR2 YSLEER. The CDR3 runs to 17 residues. CDR3 amino acids: CASSQGVAASSYNEQFF.

The chain has TRBV19 and TRBJ2-1; as DNA is missing, the TRBD2 call by TCRdb cannot be tested. This CDR3 is 14 amino acids long. CDR1 is LNHDA, CDR2 SQIVND, per germline (reference sequence). The CDR3: CASQNYAGWGEQFF.

The V call is TRBV6-2 or TRBV6-3, the J call TRBJ2-7. Germline CDR1 MNHEY, CDR2 SVGEGT. The CDR3 is 12 residues long. CDR3 region: CASTAVRSEQYF.

The chain joins TRBV5-3 to TRBJ2-1; as DNA is missing, the TRBD2 call by TCRdb cannot be tested. TRBV5-3 is filed as an ORF, its function uncertain. The CDR3 spans 16 residues. The CDR3 sequence: CARSARGLAGYNEQFF.

The rearrangement joins TRBV7-9 to TRBJ2-2; TCRdb picks TRBD1, but there is no DNA to check that call. CDR1 is SEHNR, CDR2 FQNEAQ, per germline (reference sequence). The CDR3 extends over 15 amino acids. The CDR3 protein is CASLGGGPNTGELFF. Full variable domain (outside the CDR3, taken from reference TRBV7-9 and TRBJ2-2): DTGVSQNPRHKITKRGQNVTFRCDPISEHNRLYWYRQTLGQGPEFLTYFQNEAQLEKSRLLSDRFSAERPKGSFSTLEIQRTEQGDSAMYLCASLGGGPNTGELFFGEGSRLTVL.

The genes are TRBV7-9 and TRBJ1-1; the D gene TCRdb calls, TRBD1, cannot be checked with no DNA. CDR1 and CDR2 from the germline V gene are SEHNR and FQNEAQ (reference sequence). The CDR3 contains 15 residues. CDR3 region: CASSSTQGDTTEAFF.

The rearrangement joins TRBV6-2 or TRBV6-3 to TRBJ2-3. Germline values: CDR1 MNHEY, CDR2 SVGEGT. The CDR3 spans 13 residues. CDR3 sequence: CASSTVSTDTQYF.

The V gene is TRBV11-2, the J gene TRBJ2-3. The CDR3 contains 12 residues. In germline, CDR1 is SGHAT, CDR2 FQNNGV. CDR3 protein: CASSSAQDTQYF.

The rearrangement joins TRBV18 to TRBJ2-7; as DNA is missing, the TRBD1 call by TCRdb cannot be tested. CDR1 is KGHSH and CDR2 is LQKENI in the germline V gene. The CDR3 length is 15 residues. CDR3 region: CASSPDRDISYEQYF.

CDR3 residues: CASSQDQDSDEQFF. The V and J genes are TRBV4-2 and TRBJ2-1; no DNA is available, so the TRBD1 call from TCRdb remains unchecked. CDR1 LGHNA and CDR2 YNFKEQ come from the germline V gene. This CDR3 spans 14 amino acids.

V usage is TRBV5-1 and J usage is TRBJ2-5; TCRdb's assignment of TRBD1 cannot be checked, as there is no DNA. The CDR3 covers 14 residues. Per germline, CDR1 SGHRS and CDR2 YFSETQ. This chain's CDR3 is CASSYRAGQETQYF.

The gene calls are TRBV2 and TRBJ2-2; TCRdb's D gene call, TRBD2, goes unchecked for lack of DNA. This CDR3 has 18 amino acids. CDR1 is SNHLY and CDR2 is FYNNEI in the germline V gene. Here the CDR3 reads CASSEDETSVANTGELFF.

J is TRBJ2-1 and V is TRBV6-5; checking the TCRdb D call of TRBD1 is not possible without DNA. This CDR3 is 17 amino acids long. CDR1 and CDR2 (germline): MNHEY, SVGAGI. Here the CDR3 reads CASSYSGGPSINSEQFF.